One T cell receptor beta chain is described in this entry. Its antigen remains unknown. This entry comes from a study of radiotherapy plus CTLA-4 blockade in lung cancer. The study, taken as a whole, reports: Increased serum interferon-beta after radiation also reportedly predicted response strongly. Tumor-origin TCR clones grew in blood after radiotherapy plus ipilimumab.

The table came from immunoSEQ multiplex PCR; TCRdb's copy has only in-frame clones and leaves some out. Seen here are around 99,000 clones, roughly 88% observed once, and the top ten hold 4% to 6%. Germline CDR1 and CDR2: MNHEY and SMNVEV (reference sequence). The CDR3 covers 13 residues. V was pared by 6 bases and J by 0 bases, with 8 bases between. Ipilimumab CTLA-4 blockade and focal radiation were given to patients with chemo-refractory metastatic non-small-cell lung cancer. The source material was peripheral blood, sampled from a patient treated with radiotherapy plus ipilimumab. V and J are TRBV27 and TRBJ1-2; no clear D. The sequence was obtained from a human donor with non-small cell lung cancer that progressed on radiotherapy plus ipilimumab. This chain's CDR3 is CASSPTPNYGYTF. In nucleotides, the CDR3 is TGTGCCAGCAGCCCCACACCTAACTATGGCTACACCTTC.